The present entry profiles one TCR beta chain with its context. Its specificity is not known. This sequence may be a read error, since a much larger clone differs from it by one base. This sample stems from a study of T cells after yellow fever vaccination. Study results and limitations: Researchers cautioned that FACS-sorted repertoires could harbor abundant clonotypes contaminating from the bulk population.

Germline V lookup: CDR1 SGHAT, CDR2 FQNNGV. The CDR3 runs to 13 residues. Universal primer sites and UMIs were introduced during 5'RACE template-switching synthesis of TCR cDNA. TCRdb analysed the 5' RACE reads with MiXCR anew, one entry per CDR3 protein. The sample includes roughly 310,000 distinct CDR3 sequences, approximately 9% of them seen just once. The source material was PBMCs, sampled on the day of the first yellow fever vaccination. This TCR came from a young man who received the YFV17D yellow fever vaccine. The chain joins TRBV11-2 to TRBJ1-1; D may be TRBD1 (5 bases). For the CDR3, the DNA is TGTGCCAGCAGCTTCAAGGGGCGGGTTGAAGTTTTCTTT. This encodes CASSFKGRVEVFF.